These 27 T cell receptor beta chains share one sample of origin, sequenced in a study of cytomegalovirus exposure and HLA in healthy donors. Primers for the PCR totalled 60 Vbeta and 13 Jbeta. Clones were sequenced by immunoSEQ multiplex PCR, and TCRdb holds only the in-frame ones, with some missing. The sample consists of about 130,000 clones, about 70% of them appearing once. Material for sequencing was PBMCs. These receptors came from a woman aged 40 to 50 in good health and CMV-seropositive.

This chain connects TRBV5-1 to TRBJ2-1; TRBD2 matches 11 bases. J gave up 1 base and V 5 bases, and 14 bases lay outside the gene matches. The CDR3 contains 19 residues. Germline V gives CDR1 SGHRS, CDR2 YFSETQ. The CDR3 is CASSGTLAGGKGSYNEQFF. CDR3 DNA: TGCGCCAGCAGTGGAACCCTAGCGGGGGGAAAAGGGTCCTACAATGAGCAGTTCTTC.

The J gene is TRBJ2-7, the V gene TRBV6-4, with D perhaps TRBD1 (5 bases). Per germline, CDR1 MRHNA and CDR2 SNTAGT. The CDR3 is made up of 15 amino acids. Trimming shortened V by 6 bases and J by 3 bases, and 18 bases separated the two germline ends. CDR3 protein: CASSPDPGKGYEQYF. The CDR3 bases are TGTGCCAGCAGCCCCGACCCAGGGAAGGGCTACGAGCAGTACTTC.

There are a few counts of this clone. The V gene is TRBV7-2, the J gene TRBJ2-7; TRBD1 matches 10 bases. The CDR3 spans 15 residues. CDR1 and CDR2 (germline): SGHTA, FQGNSA. V was pared by 4 bases and J by 4 bases, with 7 bases of the junction left unmatched. The CDR3 spells CASSSVRDRGYEQYF. For the CDR3, the DNA is TGTGCCAGCAGCTCCGTCCGGGACAGGGGATACGAGCAGTACTTC.

The V and J genes are TRBV18 and TRBJ1-6, with 7 bases fitting TRBD1. J lost 3 bases, V lost 1 base, and 3 bases had no gene match. Germline-derived CDR1 and CDR2 are KGHSH and LQKENI. This CDR3 comprises 16 residues. The CDR3 DNA follows: TGTGCCAGCTCACCACAGGGGGCGGGCTATAATTCACCCCTCCACTTT. Residues: CASSPQGAGYNSPLHF.

V usage is TRBV5-1 and J usage is TRBJ2-7; D may be TRBD2 (5 bases). CDR3 length: 16 residues. CDR1 is SGHRS, CDR2 YFSETQ, per germline. V was trimmed by 1 base and J by 7 bases, leaving 21 bases between them. CDR3 protein: CASSLRERPPYEEQYF. The DNA of the CDR3 is TGCGCCAGCAGCTTGCGGGAACGCCCACCGTATGAGGAGCAGTACTTC.

The rearrangement joins TRBV18 to TRBJ2-7, with TRBD1 as a possible D gene (6 bases). The germline V gene encodes CDR1 KGHSH and CDR2 LQKENI. Trimming took 3 bases from V and 3 from J, leaving 18 bases between them. The CDR3 is 16 amino acids. CDR3 sequence: CASSPSGQPTYYEQYF. In DNA, the CDR3 is TGTGCCAGCTCACCCTCAGGACAGCCCACGTACTACGAGCAGTACTTC. Full variable domain (rest looked up from reference TRBV18 and TRBJ2-7): NAGVMQNPRHLVRRRGQEARLRCSPMKGHSHVYWYRQLPEEGLKFMVYLQKENIIDESGMPKERFSAEFPKEGPSILRIQQVVRGDSAAYFCASSPSGQPTYYEQYFGPGTRLTVT.

The rearrangement uses TRBV30 and TRBJ2-5; D possibly corresponds to TRBD1 (5 bases). CDR1 is GTSNPN and CDR2 is SVGIG in the germline V gene (reference sequence). This CDR3 has 14 residues. V was pared by 0 bases and J by 1 base, with 9 bases between. CDR3 amino acids: CAWSVPGIQETQYF. The CDR3 region has the DNA TGTGCCTGGAGTGTACCAGGGATCCAAGAGACCCAGTACTTC.

The chain links TRBV15 to TRBJ1-5; a weak D match, TRBD1 (5 bases). The V end was cut by 3 bases, the J end by 2 bases, with 17 bases between. The germline V gene has CDR1 LNHNV and CDR2 YYDKDF (reference sequence). CDR3 length equals 17 residues. The CDR3 here is CATSRELRDTGNQPQHF. CDR3 in DNA: TGTGCCACCAGCAGGGAGCTCAGGGATACTGGCAATCAGCCCCAGCATTTT.

This clone was seen a handful of times. The chain has TRBV2 and TRBJ2-3, with 9 bases fitting TRBD2. V was clipped by 1 base and J by 6 bases; unmatched bases: 5. Germline V lookup: CDR1 SNHLY, CDR2 FYNNEI. The CDR3 loop spans 15 amino acids. The CDR3: CASSEDSGRGDTQYF. The CDR3 DNA reads as TGTGCCAGCAGTGAAGATAGCGGGAGAGGGGATACGCAGTATTTT.

The rearrangement links TRBV9 to TRBJ2-5, with TRBD2 matching 12 bases. After removal of 0 bases from V and 5 bases from J, the junction contained 8 bases not matched to a gene. Germline values: CDR1 SGDLS, CDR2 YYNGEE. The CDR3 covers 17 residues. The CDR3 nucleotides are TGTGCCAGCAGCGTAGGAGCTAGCGGGGGGGCGCGGGAGACCCAGTACTTC. It specifies CASSVGASGGARETQYF.

The sample holds a few counts of this clone. The chain is built from TRBV7-8 and TRBJ2-2; maybe TRBD2 (5 bases). Germline CDR1 reads SGHVS; CDR2 reads FQNEAQ. Trimming removed 3 bases at V and 4 bases at J, with 15 bases between. This CDR3 spans 16 amino acids. The CDR3 reads CASSLTPGLSTGELFF. The CDR3, as DNA: TGTGCCAGCAGCTTGACCCCCGGACTCAGCACCGGGGAGCTGTTTTTT.

A word on this clone: Other DNA sequences in this specimen translate into the identical CDR3. The genes are TRBV7-2 and TRBJ1-1, with D perhaps TRBD1 (5 bases). In germline, CDR1 is SGHTA, CDR2 FQGNSA. There are 15 residues in the CDR3. V was clipped by 5 bases and J by 0 bases, with 13 bases between them. This CDR3 is CASSPLGAMNTEAFF. CDR3 bases: TGTGCCAGCAGCCCACTTGGGGCCATGAACACTGAAGCTTTCTTT.

The V and J genes are TRBV7-3 and TRBJ1-6, with D maybe TRBD1 (6 bases). CDR1 is SGHTA and CDR2 is FQGTGA in the germline V gene. CDR3 length equals 14 residues. Trimming shortened V by 5 bases and J by 11 bases, and 16 bases separated the two germline ends. The DNA of the CDR3 is TGTGCCAGCAGCCCAGACCCCAGGGGTGCACCCCTCCACTTT. As protein: CASSPDPRGAPLHF.

The chain joins TRBV9 to TRBJ2-6; 9 positions match TRBD1. Germline V gives CDR1 SGDLS, CDR2 YYNGEE. The CDR3 has 16 amino acids. The V and J ends lost 3 bases and 3 bases, in that order; junction bases with no gene match: 4. The CDR3 reads CASSAGTGYGANVLTF. The CDR3 region has the DNA TGTGCCAGCAGCGCCGGGACAGGGTATGGGGCCAACGTCCTGACTTTC.

This chain uses TRBV15 with TRBJ2-7, with D perhaps TRBD2 (5 bases). V was trimmed by 0 bases and J by 4 bases, leaving 16 bases between them. This CDR3 has 16 amino acids. Germline V gene lookup returns CDR1 LNHNV and CDR2 YYDKDF (reference sequence). The DNA for the CDR3 is TGTGCCACCAGCAGAGAAGGCGGGCCCCGTGGTTACGAGCAGTACTTC. The encoded protein is CATSREGGPRGYEQYF.

The V call is TRBV19, the J call TRBJ1-5; 7 bases are a match to TRBD1. Per germline, CDR1 LNHDA and CDR2 SQIVND (reference sequence). Trimming cost V 5 bases and J 0 bases; bases outside gene matches: 1. The CDR3 is 14 residues long. The CDR3 coding sequence is TGTGCCAGTAGTGGGACAGCTAGCAATCAGCCCCAGCATTTT. Translating gives CASSGTASNQPQHF.

V gene TRBV29-1 combines with J gene TRBJ1-2; D may be TRBD1 (5 bases). The CDR3 is 13 amino acids. CDR1 is SQVTM and CDR2 is ANQGSEA in the germline V gene. Trimming stripped 0 bases from V and 6 bases from J, with 11 bases between. CDR3 in DNA: TGCAGCGTTGAAGACGGGGGGGTCCATGGCTACACCTTC. Protein: CSVEDGGVHGYTF.

This rearrangement joins TRBV28 to TRBJ2-5, with 7 bases aligning to TRBD1. The assigned J gene may be wrong: the sequence end matches TRBJ2-7 better. This CDR3 region has 13 residues. CDR1 is MDHEN, CDR2 SYDVKM, per germline. The CDR3 protein is CASSGQETYEQYF. CDR3 nucleotide sequence: TGTGCCAGCAGCGGACAGGAAACCTACGAGCAGTACTTC.

The chain combines TRBV9 with TRBJ2-2, with a tentative D call TRBD2 (7 bases). This CDR3 region has 13 residues. In germline, CDR1 is SGDLS, CDR2 YYNGEE. Trimming cost V 5 bases and J 6 bases, with 11 bases left between them. The CDR3 sequence: CASREGGAGELFF. The CDR3 coding sequence is TGTGCCAGCAGAGAGGGGGGGGCCGGGGAGCTGTTTTTT.

V usage is TRBV4-1 and J usage is TRBJ2-3; D is ambiguous. The CDR3 length is 13 residues. Per the germline V gene, CDR1 is MGHRA and CDR2 is YSYEKL. V lost 6 bases to trimming and J lost 2 bases, with 9 bases between them. The DNA for the CDR3 is TGCGCCAGCAGACAAACTTCCACAGATACGCAGTATTTT. Amino acids: CASRQTSTDTQYF.

The chain combines TRBV7-6 with TRBJ2-7; TRBD1 agrees at 9 bases. This CDR3 region has 14 residues. Germline-derived CDR1 and CDR2 are SGHVS and FNYEAQ. V lost 5 bases to trimming and J lost 6 bases; unmatched junction nucleotides: 8. The chain's CDR3 is CASSITGGLSEQYF. CDR3 in DNA: TGTGCCAGCAGCATCACAGGGGGCCTCTCCGAGCAGTACTTC.

The rearrangement joins TRBV19 to TRBJ1-5, with 9 bases identical to TRBD1. There are 17 residues in the CDR3. Trimming took 6 bases from V and 3 from J; bases not matched to a gene: 12. Germline V gene lookup returns CDR1 LNHDA and CDR2 SQIVND (reference sequence). The CDR3 bases are TGTGCCAGTAGAGGGACAGGGAAAGTATGGGACAATCAGCCCCAGCATTTT. Translation: CASRGTGKVWDNQPQHF.

V gene TRBV4-1 combines with J gene TRBJ2-2; 13 bases agree with TRBD2. V shed 1 base, J shed 2 bases, and the junction held 13 bases outside the gene matches. This CDR3 is 21 amino acids long. CDR1 and CDR2 (germline): MGHRA, YSYEKL. CDR3 in amino acids: CASSQGRLAGGTYSNTGELFF. CDR3 sequence (DNA): TGCGCCAGCAGCCAAGGAAGACTAGCGGGAGGCACCTACTCAAACACCGGGGAGCTGTTTTTT.

V usage is TRBV7-3 and J usage is TRBJ2-1, with D tentatively TRBD2 (5 bases). The CDR3 is 12 amino acids. V lost 6 bases and J lost 10, with 13 bases in between. Germline lookup yields CDR1 SGHTA and CDR2 FQGTGA. CDR3 sequence reads: CASRLEAGEQFF. In DNA, the CDR3 is TGTGCCAGCAGACTAGAGGCCGGGGAGCAGTTCTTC. Supplemented by reference TRBV7-3 and TRBJ2-1, the full variable domain reads GAGVSQTPSNKVTEKGKYVELRCDPISGHTALYWYRQSLGQGPEFLIYFQGTGAADDSGLPNDRFFAVRPEGSVSTLKIQRTERGDSAVYLCASRLEAGEQFFGPGTRLTVL.

This chain joins TRBV5-1 and TRBJ2-2; TRBD1 matches at 10 bases. CDR1 and CDR2 (germline): SGHRS, YFSETQ. The CDR3 runs to 15 residues. V shed 5 bases and J 5 bases; nucleotides not matched to a gene: 6. The CDR3 here is CASSSGTGVTGELFF. The CDR3 nucleotides are TGCGCCAGCAGTTCCGGGACAGGGGTAACCGGGGAGCTGTTTTTT.

This clone was observed a few times. V and J are TRBV14 and TRBJ2-1, with TRBD2 identical over 13 bases. The J segment lost 5 bases and the V segment lost 4 bases, leaving 5 bases of the junction unmatched. This CDR3 has 16 amino acids. Germline V gene sequence: CDR1 SGHDN, CDR2 FVKESK. CDR3 DNA: TGTGCCAGCAGCCCCTTACTAGCGGGGGGGAACAATGAGCAGTTCTTC. Amino acids: CASSPLLAGGNNEQFF.

V usage is TRBV6-5 and J usage is TRBJ2-7; the D gene is possibly TRBD1 (6 bases). V lost 0 bases and J 6 bases, leaving 18 bases between the germline ends. Germline V CDR1 and CDR2: MNHEY, SVGAGI. The CDR3 consists of 16 residues. This CDR3 reads CASSYSYLPGVTEQYF. The DNA of the CDR3 is TGTGCCAGCAGTTACTCGTATTTACCAGGGGTAACCGAGCAGTACTTC.